These 23 T cell receptor beta chains originate from one sample sequenced in a study of blood T cell repertoires in COVID-19. The method was immunoSEQ multiplex PCR; TCRdb's version includes in-frame clones alone and lacks a portion of them. This table has around 70,000 clones, roughly nine tenths appearing once. The sequencing sample was made of peripheral blood. The origin of the receptors is a human donor in a cohort sampled during active COVID-19.

The rearrangement links TRBV5-1 to TRBJ2-3, with TRBD2 identical over 11 bases. The CDR3 length is 15 residues. Germline V CDR1 and CDR2: SGHRS, YFSETQ. J gave up 5 bases and V 0 bases, and 2 bases lay outside the gene matches. CDR3 in DNA: TGCGCCAGCAGCTTGGTGGGGACTAGCGGAGATACGCAGTATTTT. This codes for CASSLVGTSGDTQYF.

The rearrangement links TRBV11-2 to TRBJ2-5; TRBD1 matches at 8 bases. The CDR3 totals 15 residues. V shed 2 bases and J 5 bases; nucleotides not matched to a gene: 7. Germline CDR1 SGHAT, CDR2 FQNNGV. CDR3 DNA sequence: TGTGCCAGCAGCTTACCGGGGACAGGAAGGGAGACCCAGTACTTC. It codes for CASSLPGTGRETQYF.

This clone was recorded a few times. One end of the junction fails to match germline, which may point to a read error. The chain joins TRBV7-9 to TRBJ2-1, with 7 bases aligning to TRBD2. Germline V gives CDR1 SEHNR, CDR2 FQNEAQ (reference sequence). The CDR3 covers 15 residues. CDR3 nucleotides: TGTGCCAGCAGGTTAGGGTCTAGCGGCTACAATGAGCAGTTCTTC. Translated: CASRLGSSGYNEQFF.

V gene TRBV9 combines with J gene TRBJ2-1; tentative D call: TRBD1 (6 bases). The V and J ends lost 1 base and 4 bases respectively, with 15 bases between them. The CDR3 is 16 residues long. CDR1 is SGDLS, CDR2 YYNGEE, per germline. CDR3 bases: TGTGCCAGCAGCGTAACCGACAGGTTCTCTTACAATGAGCAGTTCTTC. It codes for CASSVTDRFSYNEQFF.

J is TRBJ2-1 and V is TRBV18; 10 nucleotides align to TRBD2. The germline V gene has CDR1 KGHSH and CDR2 LQKENI. The CDR3 is 15 residues long. The trim removed 5 bases at V and 2 bases at J, leaving 3 bases unmatched. The CDR3 sequence: CASSLLAGTYNEQFF. DNA of the CDR3: TGTGCCAGCTCATTACTAGCGGGGACCTACAATGAGCAGTTCTTC.

This clone was seen more than once but under ten times. V and J are TRBV27 and TRBJ2-7; 9 nucleotides align to TRBD2. CDR1 is MNHEY and CDR2 is SMNVEV in the germline V gene (reference sequence). With V trimmed by 4 bases and J by 7 bases, 8 bases remained unmatched. The CDR3 loop spans 14 amino acids. The CDR3 here is CASSYDPSGREQYF. CDR3 coding DNA: TGTGCCAGCAGTTACGACCCGAGCGGGAGGGAGCAGTACTTC.

V is TRBV4-1 and J is TRBJ1-6; TRBD1 matches 9 bases. J lost 8 bases, V lost 2 bases, and 13 bases had no gene match. The CDR3 has 18 amino acids. The germline gives CDR1 MGHRA, CDR2 YSYEKL. CDR3 in DNA: TGCGCCAGCAGCCAATACGTCCCGGGACAGGGATTAGATTCACCCCTCCACTTT. Amino acid sequence: CASSQYVPGQGLDSPLHF.

The chain links TRBV18 to TRBJ2-3, with TRBD2 matching over 9 bases. The germline CDR1 and CDR2 sequences are KGHSH and LQKENI. This CDR3 region has 16 residues. The V segment lost 5 bases and the J segment 0 bases; nucleotides outside the gene matches: 6. In DNA form, the CDR3 reads TGTGCCAGCTCATATAGCGGGAGTGGAAGCACAGATACGCAGTATTTT. Encoded protein: CASSYSGSGSTDTQYF.

The gene calls are TRBV7-8 and TRBJ2-1, with a weak D call TRBD1 (6 bases). V lost 4 bases and J 2 bases, leaving 15 bases between the germline ends. The length of the CDR3 is 16 residues. The V gene's germline CDR1 is SGHVS and CDR2 FQNEAQ. The chain's CDR3 is CASSYRSWTAYNEQFF. The CDR3 nucleotides are TGTGCCAGCAGCTATCGAAGCTGGACAGCCTACAATGAGCAGTTCTTC. The full variable domain, with the rest looked up from reference TRBV7-8 and TRBJ2-1, is GAGVSQSPRYKVAKRGQDVALRCDPISGHVSLFWYQQALGQGPEFLTYFQNEAQLDKSGLPSDRFFAERPEGSVSTLKIQRTQQEDSAVYLCASSYRSWTAYNEQFFGPGTRLTVL.

The gene calls are TRBV4-2 and TRBJ2-3; 11 nucleotides line up with TRBD2. Germline-derived CDR1 and CDR2 are LGHNA and YNFKEQ. V gave up 4 bases and J gave up 3 bases; unmatched junction bases: 3. The CDR3 loop spans 15 amino acids. The CDR3 sequence: CASSLTSGRTDTQYF. Here the CDR3 DNA reads TGTGCCAGCAGCCTTACTAGCGGGAGAACAGATACGCAGTATTTT.

CDR3 in amino acids: CASSYSYLSSIPYNEQFF. DNA for the CDR3: TGTGCCAGCAGTTACTCCTATCTCTCTAGTATCCCCTACAATGAGCAGTTCTTC. The chain employs TRBV6-2 or TRBV6-3 and TRBJ2-1; no definite D call. V lost 0 bases, J lost 2 bases, and 17 bases lay in between. Germline V gene data show CDR1 as MNHEY and CDR2 as SVGEGT. This CDR3 contains 18 residues.

The rearrangement links TRBV6-5 to TRBJ2-1, with D maybe TRBD1 (6 bases). The V end was cut by 5 bases, the J end by 4 bases, with 15 bases between. The CDR3 contains 15 residues. In germline, CDR1 is MNHEY, CDR2 SVGAGI. Here the CDR3 reads CASSRPGTKYNEQFF. The CDR3 bases are TGTGCCAGCAGTCGCCCCGGGACAAAATACAATGAGCAGTTCTTC.

This clone was seen only once. This rearrangement joins TRBV6-5 to TRBJ2-7, with D maybe TRBD2 (5 bases). The CDR3 covers 11 residues. Germline V gene data show CDR1 as MNHEY and CDR2 as SVGAGI. V lost 2 bases to trimming and J lost 7 bases, with 6 bases between them. This CDR3 reads CASSYKREQYF. CDR3 nucleotides: TGTGCCAGCAGTTACAAGCGGGAGCAGTACTTC.

The chain couples TRBV19 to TRBJ2-3; 7 bases agree with TRBD1. V was pared by 5 bases and J by 0 bases, with 17 bases of the junction left unmatched. The CDR3 spans 19 residues. Germline-derived CDR1 and CDR2 are LNHDA and SQIVND (reference sequence). CDR3 in amino acids: CASSGTHKGTDSSTDTQYF. In nucleotides, the CDR3 is TGTGCCAGTAGTGGCACCCACAAAGGGACAGATTCTAGCACAGATACGCAGTATTTT.

The chain employs TRBV18 and TRBJ1-3; the D gene is possibly TRBD1 (6 bases). Trimming shortened V by 3 bases and J by 2 bases, and 14 bases separated the two germline ends. This CDR3 comprises 16 residues. CDR1 and CDR2 from the germline V gene are KGHSH and LQKENI. This CDR3 is CASSPSDSTTGNTIYF. CDR3 nucleotides: TGTGCCAGCTCACCGTCGGACAGCACGACTGGAAACACCATATATTTT.

The rearrangement joins TRBV7-2 to TRBJ2-7; D possibly corresponds to TRBD1 (5 bases). The CDR3 consists of 11 residues. The V end lost 3 bases, the J end lost 5 bases, and 5 bases lay between the germline ends. Germline V gene sequence: CDR1 SGHTA, CDR2 FQGNSA. DNA of the CDR3: TGTGCCAGCAGCTTCAGGGACGAGCAGTACTTC. This translates into CASSFRDEQYF.

The V gene is TRBV30, the J gene TRBJ2-4, with 9 bases matching TRBD1. Germline trimming cut 3 bases from V and 0 bases from J; bases unmatched to any gene: 6. The germline V gene encodes CDR1 GTSNPN and CDR2 SVGIG (reference sequence). This CDR3 contains 16 residues. The CDR3 loop reads CAWRTDRGLAKNIQYF. The CDR3 nucleotides read TGTGCCTGGAGAACGGACAGGGGATTAGCCAAAAACATTCAGTACTTC.

V and J are TRBV28 and TRBJ2-1; 11 bases are a match to TRBD1. This CDR3 has 18 residues. The germline gives CDR1 MDHEN, CDR2 SYDVKM. With 5 bases clipped from V and 9 bases from J, the junction kept 18 bases outside the gene matches. The CDR3 here is CASSPGTGGREVPGEQFF. CDR3 nucleotides: TGTGCCAGCAGTCCCGGGACAGGGGGGCGGGAGGTGCCCGGTGAGCAGTTCTTC.

This rearrangement joins TRBV9 to TRBJ1-2; D perhaps matches TRBD1 (5 bases). Germline-derived CDR1 and CDR2 are SGDLS and YYNGEE. CDR3 length: 14 residues. V shed 0 bases and J shed 1 base, with 7 bases lying between them. The CDR3 region is CASSVGDSNYGYTF. Here the CDR3 DNA reads TGTGCCAGCAGCGTAGGAGACAGTAACTATGGCTACACCTTC.

The V and J genes are TRBV19 and TRBJ2-7, with TRBD1 matching over 7 bases. From germline, CDR1 is LNHDA and CDR2 SQIVND (reference sequence). V lost 3 bases and J lost 9; bases outside the gene matches: 8. The CDR3 consists of 13 residues. CDR3 loop: CASSMTGTIGQYF. The CDR3 coding sequence is TGTGCCAGTAGTATGACAGGGACGATTGGGCAGTACTTC.

The chain carries TRBV27 and TRBJ2-7, with D possibly being TRBD1 (5 bases). The V end was cut by 6 bases, the J end by 2 bases, with 11 bases between. CDR1 and CDR2 from the germline V gene are MNHEY and SMNVEV (reference sequence). CDR3 size: 13 residues. The CDR3 nucleotides are TGTGCCAGCAGCCTCAGGGTAACCTACGAGCAGTACTTC. It yields the protein CASSLRVTYEQYF.

The J gene is TRBJ2-3, the V gene TRBV29-1; perhaps TRBD1 as D (6 bases). CDR1 and CDR2 from the germline V gene are SQVTM and ANQGSEA. This CDR3 is built from 14 residues. V lost 4 bases and J 1 base, leaving 12 bases between the germline ends. CDR3 sequence: CSVAWGLGTDTQYF. In DNA, the CDR3 is TGCAGCGTTGCTTGGGGGCTTGGCACAGATACGCAGTATTTT.

The chain links TRBV28 to TRBJ2-1, with D possibly TRBD1 on 6 matching bases. Germline CDR1 MDHEN, CDR2 SYDVKM. This CDR3 contains 17 residues. Trimming pared 6 bases from V and 5 bases from J, leaving 23 bases between. The CDR3 sequence is CASRPGTRVGSNNEQFF. CDR3 nucleotides: TGTGCCAGCAGGCCCGGGACACGGGTAGGCAGTAACAATGAGCAGTTCTTC.